These 24 T cell receptor beta chains share one sample of origin, sequenced in a study of shared clonotypes between healthy human individuals. Clones were sequenced by immunoSEQ multiplex PCR, and TCRdb holds only the in-frame ones, with some missing. The sample includes a few million clones, over 85% of them seen just once. The sample taken for sequencing was naive CD4+ T cells sorted from blood. The subset here: CD45RA+ positively selected. Every receptor here comes from a man in his late teens or twenties in good health.

The CDR3 here is CSVASGTSGRGEQFF. The CDR3 DNA reads TGCAGCGTAGCCTCCGGGACTAGCGGGAGAGGAGAGCAGTTCTTC. The V and J genes are TRBV29-1 and TRBJ2-1; 14 bases agree with TRBD2. Per the germline V gene, CDR1 is SQVTM and CDR2 is ANQGSEA. The ends lost 6 bases at V and 10 bases at J; junction bases unmatched: 11. This CDR3 spans 15 amino acids.

The chain couples TRBV6-1 to TRBJ1-1, with TRBD1 matching 7 bases. From germline, CDR1 is MNHNS and CDR2 SASEGT. V lost 5 bases, J lost 5 bases, and 8 bases stayed unmatched. CDR3 length: 14 amino acids. The CDR3 DNA follows: TGTGCCAGCAGTAGACAGGGAGGCTGGACTGAAGCTTTCTTT. As protein: CASSRQGGWTEAFF.

V is TRBV6-1 and J is TRBJ2-7, with D unclear. The CDR3 runs to 12 residues. Trimming left V 8 bases short and J 3 bases short, with 11 bases between. Germline assignment: CDR1 MNHNS and CDR2 SASEGT. This chain's CDR3 is CASGKSYYEQYF. The CDR3 DNA reads as TGTGCCAGCGGAAAGAGCTACTACGAGCAGTACTTC.

The genes are TRBV12-5 and TRBJ2-7; 8 bases agree with TRBD2. Germline V lookup: CDR1 LGHNT, CDR2 FRNRAP. Trimming at V came to 0 bases and at J to 4 bases, leaving 23 bases not matched to a gene. The CDR3 is made up of 21 amino acids. The CDR3 DNA is TGTGCTAGTGGTTTGGTCCCCCGCTGGGGTACTGACTGGAGCGGGAGTTACGAGCAGTACTTC. Its protein product is CASGLVPRWGTDWSGSYEQYF.

J is TRBJ1-2 and V is TRBV28; TRBD1 agrees at 8 bases. CDR1 is MDHEN and CDR2 is SYDVKM in the germline V gene. This CDR3 has 13 amino acids. J lost 3 bases, V lost 4 bases, and 1 base had no gene match. DNA of the CDR3: TGTGCCAGCAGTTGGGGACAGGACTATGGCTACACCTTC. Amino acids: CASSWGQDYGYTF.

The rearrangement links TRBV5-1 to TRBJ2-2, with a tentative D call TRBD1 (6 bases). Deletions cut 5 bases from V and 6 bases from J, with 23 bases between. CDR3 length equals 17 residues. Germline V gene lookup returns CDR1 SGHRS and CDR2 YFSETQ. CDR3 in amino acids: CASSNPRDKMFSGELFF. The CDR3 nucleotides read TGCGCCAGCAGTAACCCCCGGGACAAGATGTTCTCCGGGGAGCTGTTTTTT.

The table lists this clone with a count of one. This chain links TRBV18 with TRBJ1-1, with D unresolved. Germline CDR1 is KGHSH and CDR2 is LQKENI. Between the trimmed V and J ends, which lost 5 bases and 2 bases, there was a span of 9 bases. The CDR3 sequence is 13 residues long. The CDR3 loop is CASSGRKNTEAFF. CDR3 DNA: TGTGCCAGCTCAGGACGAAAAAACACTGAAGCTTTCTTT.

In DNA, the CDR3 is TGCAGCGTTGGGGGGGACAGCCTACTAGCCAAAAACATTCAGTACTTC. Its translation: CSVGGDSLLAKNIQYF. This chain links TRBV29-1 with TRBJ2-4; D may be TRBD1 (7 bases). This CDR3 has 16 residues. Per germline, CDR1 SQVTM and CDR2 ANQGSEA. Trimming left V 4 bases short and J 0 bases short, with 16 bases between. Supplemented by reference TRBV29-1 and TRBJ2-4, the full variable domain reads SAVISQKPSRDICQRGTSLTIQCQVDSQVTMMFWYRQQPGQSLTLIATANQGSEATYESGFVIDKFPISRPNLTFSTLTVSNMSPEDSSIYLCSVGGDSLLAKNIQYFGAGTRLSVL.

The chain recombines TRBV5-1 with TRBJ1-4; the D is unclear. Germline loops: CDR1 SGHRS, CDR2 YFSETQ. Deletions cut 0 bases from V and 0 bases from J, with 12 bases between. The CDR3 has 17 residues. CDR3 residues: CASSLVGVTATNEKLFF. As DNA, the CDR3 is TGCGCCAGCAGCTTGGTTGGGGTCACTGCAACTAATGAAAAACTGTTTTTT.

The J gene is TRBJ2-7, the V gene TRBV11-2; either TRBD1 or TRBD2 may fit D (5 bases each). V lost 2 bases, J lost 1 base, and 15 bases lay in between. Germline V CDR1 and CDR2: SGHAT, FQNNGV. CDR3 length equals 16 residues. CDR3 region: CASSLPSGTASYEQYF. In nucleotides, the CDR3 is TGTGCCAGCAGCTTACCGTCGGGGACGGCTTCCTACGAGCAGTACTTC.

The chain joins TRBV6-5 to TRBJ1-5, with D tentatively TRBD1 (6 bases). Germline CDR1 and CDR2: MNHEY and SVGAGI. Trimming shortened V by 5 bases and J by 6 bases, and 11 bases separated the two germline ends. There are 13 residues in the CDR3. The CDR3 DNA reads as TGTGCCAGCAGTAACCAGGGGTCTCAGCCCCAGCATTTT. Its protein is CASSNQGSQPQHF.

This rearrangement joins TRBV18 to TRBJ1-2; D perhaps matches TRBD1 (5 bases). V was shortened by 4 bases and J by 6 bases, with 15 bases between the two germline ends. This CDR3 is built from 14 residues. CDR1 is KGHSH and CDR2 is LQKENI in the germline V gene. The DNA of the CDR3 is TGTGCCAGCTCACACTCAGGGTTGACCGATGGCTACACCTTC. Encoded protein: CASSHSGLTDGYTF.

The chain employs TRBV11-2 and TRBJ1-4; no clear D. Germline CDR1 is SGHAT and CDR2 is FQNNGV. V was cut by 5 bases and J by 8 bases, with 15 bases left in between. This CDR3 contains 14 residues. CDR3 amino acids: CASSPYWEKEKLFF. The DNA for the CDR3 is TGTGCCAGCAGCCCTTATTGGGAAAAAGAAAAACTGTTTTTT. Together with reference TRBV11-2 and TRBJ1-4, the CDR3 gives the full variable domain: EAGVAQSPRYKIIEKRQSVAFWCNPISGHATLYWYQQILGQGPKLLIQFQNNGVVDDSQLPKDRFSAERLKGVDSTLKIQPAKLEDSAVYLCASSPYWEKEKLFFGSGTQLSVL.

The J gene is TRBJ1-6, the V gene TRBV11-2; 8 positions agree with TRBD1. This CDR3 is 14 amino acids long. Germline V CDR1 and CDR2: SGHAT, FQNNGV. After removal of 7 bases from V and 10 bases from J, the junction contained 9 bases not matched to a gene. CDR3 sequence: CASTAGGVGSPLHF. In nucleotides, the CDR3 is TGTGCCAGCACCGCAGGGGGCGTTGGGTCACCCCTCCACTTT.

Of note for this clone: This specimen includes other DNA sequences encoding the same CDR3. The chain's CDR3 is CASSERDNEKLFF. In DNA form, the CDR3 reads TGTGCCAGCAGTGAACGGGATAATGAAAAACTGTTTTTT. The chain combines TRBV6-1 with TRBJ1-4; unclear D gene. The CDR3 has 13 amino acids. V lost 2 bases to trimming and J lost 4 bases, with 5 bases between them. The germline gives CDR1 MNHNS, CDR2 SASEGT.

The V and J genes are TRBV2 and TRBJ1-3; weak D call: TRBD1 (5 bases). V was trimmed by 3 bases and J by 3 bases, leaving 9 bases between them. The CDR3 is made up of 14 amino acids. CDR1 is SNHLY and CDR2 is FYNNEI in the germline V gene. The CDR3 DNA follows: TGTGCCAGCAGTGACCAGGGAAATGGAAACACCATATATTTT. Translating it yields CASSDQGNGNTIYF.

The chain links TRBV6-1 to TRBJ1-1; 8 bases are a match to TRBD1. The CDR3 contains 12 residues. Germline CDR1 and CDR2: MNHNS and SASEGT. The V segment lost 5 bases and the J segment 7 bases; nucleotides outside the gene matches: 3. The CDR3 region has the DNA TGTGCCAGCAGTACACAGGGGGGTGAAGCTTTCTTT. As protein: CASSTQGGEAFF.

For this clone: This sample also contains other DNA sequences that code for the same CDR3. The chain employs TRBV19 and TRBJ1-5; perhaps TRBD1 as D (6 bases). V was trimmed by 9 bases and J by 3 bases, leaving 12 bases between them. Germline assignment: CDR1 LNHDA and CDR2 SQIVND (reference sequence). The CDR3 runs 13 residues. The CDR3: CASSGQLNQPQHF. CDR3 in DNA: TGTGCCAGCTCGGGACAACTCAATCAGCCCCAGCATTTT. The variable domain in full, completed from reference TRBV19 and TRBJ1-5, reads DGGITQSPKYLFRKEGQNVTLSCEQNLNHDAMYWYRQDPGQGLRLIYYSQIVNDFQKGDIAEGYSVSREKKESFPLTVTSAQKNPTAFYLCASSGQLNQPQHFGDGTRLSIL.

This rearrangement joins TRBV2 to TRBJ2-1; 7 nucleotides match TRBD1. After removal of 4 bases from V and 7 bases from J, the junction contained 7 bases not matched to a gene. CDR3 length equals 14 residues. Germline values: CDR1 SNHLY, CDR2 FYNNEI. CDR3 bases: TGTGCCAGCAGTGGGACAGGTCGTAGGAATGAGCAGTTCTTC. Translating it yields CASSGTGRRNEQFF.

The V gene is TRBV5-1, the J gene TRBJ1-2; D gene uncertain. This CDR3 region has 14 residues. V lost 0 bases and J lost 7, with 13 bases in between. Germline values: CDR1 SGHRS, CDR2 YFSETQ. The CDR3, as DNA: TGCGCCAGCAGCTTGGAAGTTACGGCTGGTGGCTACACCTTC. Translating gives CASSLEVTAGGYTF.

The rearrangement joins TRBV18 to TRBJ1-1; TRBD1 matches 12 bases. This CDR3 has 16 residues. Germline trimming cut 1 base from V and 6 bases from J; bases unmatched to any gene: 6. The germline CDR1 and CDR2 sequences are KGHSH and LQKENI. This chain's CDR3 is CASSPRMGQGASEAFF. CDR3 nucleotide sequence: TGTGCCAGCTCACCACGAATGGGACAGGGGGCCTCTGAAGCTTTCTTT.

The rearrangement uses TRBV6-6 and TRBJ1-2, with D unclear. Germline CDR1 MNHNY, CDR2 SVGAGI (reference sequence). The CDR3 has 15 amino acids. V was clipped by 5 bases and J by 5 bases, with 18 bases between them. CDR3 loop: CASSTEVRLGYGYTF. As DNA, the CDR3 is TGTGCCAGCAGTACAGAGGTACGCCTAGGGTATGGCTACACCTTC.

The chain is built from TRBV6-1 and TRBJ2-2; D unclear. Germline CDR1 is MNHNS and CDR2 is SASEGT. This CDR3 spans 14 amino acids. The V end was cut by 0 bases, the J end by 1 base, with 3 bases between. CDR3 bases: TGTGCCAGCAGTGAAGCAGTGAACACCGGGGAGCTGTTTTTT. This codes for CASSEAVNTGELFF.

V usage is TRBV7-3 and J usage is TRBJ2-3; TRBD2 matches 8 bases. V was clipped by 4 bases and J by 0 bases; unmatched bases: 3. In germline, CDR1 is SGHTA, CDR2 FQGTGA. This CDR3 has 15 amino acids. CDR3 residues: CASSSVAGSTDTQYF. DNA of the CDR3: TGTGCCAGCAGCTCAGTAGCGGGGAGCACAGATACGCAGTATTTT.